The source of this TCR beta chain is a study of blood T cell repertoires in COVID-19 (dated by TCRdb to 2020 to 2022). The study in broad terms: Samples covering the acute and convalescent phases of COVID-19 were provided by collaborators in the United States, Italy and Spain. The prospective study material was composed of cDNA or gDNA derived from T cells, B-cell-depleted T cells, or PBMCs. Deeply sampled blood TCRbeta repertoires from subjects exposed to, actively infected with, or recovered from COVID-19 were included in the dataset. The repertoires were released in a freely available public database intended as a resource for research on the immune response to SARS-CoV-2. The samples were drawn from the first 160 participants of the ongoing ImmuneRACE study and from 1,254 subjects provided by 6 global collaborators. Nearly every sample came with metadata listing a de-identified subject ID, COVID-19 status, age in years and sex. Where available, HLA class I and class II types were obtained from metadata supplied by the sample provider rather than from assay-based typing. Results the study describes overall, beyond this receptor: Clinical and demographic metadata were provided uncurated, with the amount varying by source and participant.

The collaborating institutions used their own protocols to collect whole blood in K2EDTA tubes. For TCRbeta analysis, collaborator samples were shipped as frozen whole blood, as isolated PBMCs, or as DNA extracted from either sample type. The CDR3 runs 13 residues from the cysteine to the phenylalanine. The read is trimmed to its CDR3 DNA, 39 bases read in frame from base 1. V trim: 5 bases; J trim: 7 bases; unmatched bases: 5. Concerning this clone: Which antigen it targets is not known. No clone much larger than this one lies a single base away; base qualities are absent.

The immunoSEQ Assay, a bias-controlled multiplex PCR, was used to amplify TCRbeta CDR3 regions from genomic DNA. The original methods were these. The number of nucleated cells in each sample was estimated from the amplification of reference gene primers within the assay. To quantify the absolute abundance of each unique TCRbeta CDR3 rearrangement, sequence reads were collapsed and filtered. Productive Simpson clonality was computed per sample as the square root of Simpson's diversity index over productive rearrangements. In TCRdb, the immuneACCESS table is reduced to in-frame sequences with V and J assigned. These tables do not hold every clone; where another copy was compared, an unresolved V gene accounts for under half, and the others remain unexplained. V and J calls and clone size follow that table, whereas D and trimming were derived from the DNA. This sample has approximately 210,000 clones in its table, and just over 90% of those were observed once. The ten largest account for more than 0.95% of the sample.

This clonotype was sampled from a young man with acute or convalescent COVID-19. The rearranged segments are TRBV12-3 or TRBV12-4 and TRBJ1-1, with 9 middle bases fitting TRBD1. Sequenced: peripheral blood. Read as DNA, the sequence is TGTGCCAGCAGTACAGGGGGCAAAGGTGAAGCTTTCTTT. Its amino acids are CASSTGGKGEAFF.